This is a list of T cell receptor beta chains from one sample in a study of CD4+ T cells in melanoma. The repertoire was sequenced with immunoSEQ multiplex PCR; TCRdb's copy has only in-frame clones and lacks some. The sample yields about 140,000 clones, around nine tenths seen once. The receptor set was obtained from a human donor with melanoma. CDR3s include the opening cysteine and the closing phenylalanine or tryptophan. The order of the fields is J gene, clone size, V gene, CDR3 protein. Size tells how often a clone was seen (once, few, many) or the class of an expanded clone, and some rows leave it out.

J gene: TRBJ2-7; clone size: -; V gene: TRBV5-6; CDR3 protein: CASSSRWTSGGLTYEQYF
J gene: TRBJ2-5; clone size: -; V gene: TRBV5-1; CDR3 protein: CASRERTGGAETQYF
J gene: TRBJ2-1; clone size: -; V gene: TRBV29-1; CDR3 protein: CSVTEGQGEKGYNEQFF
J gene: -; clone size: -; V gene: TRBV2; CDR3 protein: CASRAGSGYDEQYF
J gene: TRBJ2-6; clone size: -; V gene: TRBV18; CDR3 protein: CASSPLSGANVLTF
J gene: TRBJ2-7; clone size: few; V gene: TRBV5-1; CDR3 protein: CASSLGTGTGKLYEQYF
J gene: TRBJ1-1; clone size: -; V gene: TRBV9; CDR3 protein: CASSETGGSNTEAFF
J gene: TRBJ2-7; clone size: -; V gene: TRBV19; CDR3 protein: CASSNVGGYEQYF
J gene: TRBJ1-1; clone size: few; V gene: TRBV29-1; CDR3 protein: CSVGDRQLNTEAFF
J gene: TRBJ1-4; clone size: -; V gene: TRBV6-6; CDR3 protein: CASSPNSPEKLFF
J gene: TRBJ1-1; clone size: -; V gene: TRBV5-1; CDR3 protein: CASSGGRVLNTEAFF
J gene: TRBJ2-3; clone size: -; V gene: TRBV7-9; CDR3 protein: CASSLSWGLTSTDTQYF
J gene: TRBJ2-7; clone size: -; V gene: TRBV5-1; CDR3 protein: CASSQGQEYEQYF
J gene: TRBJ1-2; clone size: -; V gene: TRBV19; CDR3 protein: CASSGQSNYGYTF
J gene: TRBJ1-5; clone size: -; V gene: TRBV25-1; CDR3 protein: CASSDIRTDQPQHF
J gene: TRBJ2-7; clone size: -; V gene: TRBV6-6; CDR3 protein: CASSLELSSYEQYF
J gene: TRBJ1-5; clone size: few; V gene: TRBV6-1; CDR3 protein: CASSEGPRGGQPQHF
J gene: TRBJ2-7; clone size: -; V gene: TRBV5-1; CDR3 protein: CASSLSGQGAYEQYF
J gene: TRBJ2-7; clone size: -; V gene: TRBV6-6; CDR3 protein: CASSLSQGAYEQYF
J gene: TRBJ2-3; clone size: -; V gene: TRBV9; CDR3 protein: CASSVGDEISTDTQYF
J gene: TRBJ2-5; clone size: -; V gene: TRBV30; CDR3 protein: CAWGRETQYF
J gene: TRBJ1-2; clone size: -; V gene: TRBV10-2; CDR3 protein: CASSESKGAVHGYTF
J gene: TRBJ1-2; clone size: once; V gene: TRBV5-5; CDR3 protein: CASSSGQGMNYGYTF
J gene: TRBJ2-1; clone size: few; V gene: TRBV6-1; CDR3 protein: CASSGDRGYEQFF